These 32 T cell receptor beta chains came from one sample sequenced in a study of blood T cell repertoires in COVID-19. The protocol was immunoSEQ multiplex PCR, while the TCRdb copy is restricted to in-frame clones and leaves out a portion. The data show fewer than 250,000 clones, under 85% seen once. Specimen: peripheral blood. The receptors stem from a human donor in a cohort sampled during active COVID-19.

V and J are TRBV6-5 and TRBJ2-3; 10 bases are a match to TRBD1. The CDR3 is made up of 16 amino acids. J gave up 1 base and V 4 bases, and 5 bases lay outside the gene matches. Germline CDR1 reads MNHEY; CDR2 reads SVGAGI. CDR3 coding DNA: TGTGCCAGCAGTTTATACGGGACAGGGGGCACAGATACGCAGTATTTT. Protein sequence: CASSLYGTGGTDTQYF.

V gene TRBV21-1 combines with J gene TRBJ2-5; the table's TRBD1 call for D was not verified on the DNA. TRBV21-1 is classified as a pseudogene. The CDR3 loop spans 14 amino acids. This CDR3 is CASSNTGKQETQYF. The DNA of the CDR3 is TGTGCCAGCAGCAACACAGGAAAACAAGAGACCCAGTACTTC.

The gene calls are TRBV20-1 and TRBJ2-3, with 7 positions matching TRBD2. The CDR3 extends over 13 amino acids. CDR1 and CDR2 (germline): DFQATT, SNEGSKA (reference sequence). Germline trimming cut 5 bases from V and 4 bases from J; bases unmatched to any gene: 6. CDR3 DNA: TGCAGTGCTGGTGGCACTAGCGCAGATACGCAGTATTTT. Amino acids: CSAGGTSADTQYF.

The V gene is TRBV28, the J gene TRBJ2-7; 7 bases line up with TRBD2. The V gene's germline CDR1 is MDHEN and CDR2 SYDVKM. The CDR3 runs 14 residues. The J segment lost 1 base and the V segment lost 7 bases, leaving 7 bases of the junction unmatched. The CDR3 sequence: CASTLAAMSYEQYF. CDR3 sequence (DNA): TGTGCCAGCACCCTAGCGGCCATGTCCTACGAGCAGTACTTC.

This rearrangement joins TRBV27 to TRBJ1-2, with D perhaps TRBD1 (6 bases). Trimming pared 2 bases from V and 7 bases from J, leaving 8 bases between. Per the germline V gene, CDR1 is MNHEY and CDR2 is SMNVEV (reference sequence). This CDR3 spans 12 amino acids. The CDR3 DNA follows: TGTGCCAGCAGTTTAGTAGGGGGTGGCTACACCTTC. Translating it yields CASSLVGGGYTF.

J is TRBJ2-4 and V is TRBV6-5; 8 bases match TRBD2. The germline gives CDR1 MNHEY, CDR2 SVGAGI. V was pared by 10 bases and J by 2 bases, with 10 bases of the junction left unmatched. The CDR3 extends over 15 amino acids. CDR3 nucleotides: TGTGCCACCTCGGTAGCGGGGTCCTCCAAAAACATTCAGTACTTC. Its translation is CATSVAGSSKNIQYF.

Remarks on this clone: Within the sample, other DNA sequences also encode this same CDR3. The J gene is TRBJ1-2, the V gene TRBV30, with 7 bases fitting TRBD1. The CDR3 consists of 12 residues. Germline lookup yields CDR1 GTSNPN and CDR2 SVGIG (reference sequence). V shed 3 bases, J shed 5 bases, and the junction held 3 bases outside the gene matches. The CDR3 DNA reads TGTGCCTGGAGCCCACAGGGGTATGGCTACACCTTC. It translates to CAWSPQGYGYTF.

The chain joins TRBV4-1 to TRBJ1-1; TRBD1 aligns across 7 bases. CDR1 is MGHRA and CDR2 is YSYEKL in the germline V gene. Trimming cost V 3 bases and J 12 bases; bases outside gene matches: 13. CDR3 length: 14 amino acids. The CDR3 reads CASSHPPRGPVTFF. DNA for the CDR3: TGCGCCAGCAGCCATCCCCCGAGGGGGCCGGTTACTTTCTTT.

The rearrangement links TRBV4-2 to TRBJ2-1; a weak D match, TRBD1 (6 bases). Germline CDR1 and CDR2: LGHNA and YNFKEQ. Trimming stripped 3 bases from V and 4 bases from J, with 19 bases between. This CDR3 has 17 residues. CDR3 coding DNA: TGTGCCAGCAGCCAGGTACAGGGCAGTGGGGTGTACAATGAGCAGTTCTTC. The encoded protein is CASSQVQGSGVYNEQFF.

This chain uses TRBV7-2 with TRBJ1-2; D possibly corresponds to TRBD1 (5 bases). The CDR3 has 13 amino acids. V was shortened by 1 base and J by 6 bases, with 9 bases between the two germline ends. The germline CDR1 and CDR2 sequences are SGHTA and FQGNSA. The DNA for the CDR3 is TGTGCCAGCAGCTTAGAGGGGATTAATGGCTACACCTTC. As protein: CASSLEGINGYTF.

The rearrangement links TRBV10-3 to TRBJ2-1, with TRBD2 matching 12 bases. Per germline, CDR1 ENHRY and CDR2 SYGVKD. The V and J ends lost 4 bases and 8 bases, in that order; junction bases with no gene match: 6. This CDR3 spans 15 amino acids. CDR3 sequence: CAISVTSGGRDEQFF. The DNA for the CDR3 is TGTGCCATCAGTGTAACTAGCGGGGGGAGGGATGAGCAGTTCTTC.

CDR3 region: CASSSTRKQRTQETQYF. As DNA, the CDR3 is TGTGCCAGCAGCTCGACCCGTAAACAGAGGACACAAGAGACCCAGTACTTC. V usage is TRBV5-5 and J usage is TRBJ2-5, with a weak D call TRBD1 (5 bases). The germline gives CDR1 SGHKS, CDR2 YYEKEE (reference sequence). This CDR3 has 17 amino acids. The V end was cut by 3 bases, the J end by 2 bases, with 20 bases between.

The chain carries TRBV10-3 and TRBJ2-3; 7 bases map to TRBD2. The CDR3 extends over 12 amino acids. Germline V gene sequence: CDR1 ENHRY, CDR2 SYGVKD. J lost 5 bases, V lost 6 bases, and 2 bases had no gene match. The CDR3 coding sequence is TGTGCCATCAGGGGCGGGGGAGATACGCAGTATTTT. Translated, it gives CAIRGGGDTQYF.

The V gene is TRBV6-6, the J gene TRBJ2-1; D gene ambiguous. V dropped 8 bases and J dropped 9 bases, with 11 bases sitting between them. The germline gives CDR1 MNHNY, CDR2 SVGAGI (reference sequence). The CDR3 is 11 amino acids. The chain's CDR3 is CASADFGEQFF. In DNA, the CDR3 is TGTGCCAGCGCCGACTTCGGTGAGCAGTTCTTC.

This clone was counted once. V gene TRBV5-1 combines with J gene TRBJ1-6; TRBD1 matches 8 bases. The V and J ends lost 3 bases and 7 bases, in that order; junction bases with no gene match: 6. Germline lookup yields CDR1 SGHRS and CDR2 YFSETQ. The CDR3 is made up of 15 amino acids. In DNA form, the CDR3 reads TGCGCCAGCAGCTCCCTCGGACAGGGAAATTCACCCCTCCACTTT. This codes for CASSSLGQGNSPLHF.

J is TRBJ2-6 and V is TRBV5-1; no reliable D call. CDR1 and CDR2 (germline): SGHRS, YFSETQ. The CDR3 runs 15 residues. The V end was cut by 0 bases, the J end by 2 bases, with 6 bases between. The CDR3, as DNA: TGCGCCAGCAGCTTGGACGGTCCTGGGGCCAACGTCCTGACTTTC. It is translated as CASSLDGPGANVLTF.

The V and J genes are TRBV18 and TRBJ1-1; 9 nucleotides match TRBD1. J was trimmed by 5 bases and V by 3 bases; bases with no gene match: 4. Per germline, CDR1 KGHSH and CDR2 LQKENI. There are 14 residues in the CDR3. In nucleotides, the CDR3 is TGTGCCAGCTCACCCCAGACAGGGGGGACTGAAGCTTTCTTT. Its protein is CASSPQTGGTEAFF.

This clone showed up many times. This chain links TRBV5-1 with TRBJ2-5; D gene unclear. Germline V lookup: CDR1 SGHRS, CDR2 YFSETQ. Trimming stripped 2 bases from V and 4 bases from J, with 6 bases between. This CDR3 is 12 amino acids long. The CDR3 sequence: CASSFKPETQYF. In nucleotides, the CDR3 is TGCGCCAGCAGCTTCAAGCCAGAGACCCAGTACTTC.

The chain uses TRBV2 and TRBJ1-2, with TRBD1 matching 7 bases. Per the germline V gene, CDR1 is SNHLY and CDR2 is FYNNEI. Germline trimming cut 5 bases from V and 13 bases from J; bases unmatched to any gene: 7. This CDR3 is built from 11 residues. The CDR3, as DNA: TGTGCCAGCAGTTTATACAGGGGCGGCACCTTC. This codes for CASSLYRGGTF.

The rearrangement uses TRBV18 and TRBJ1-1, with TRBD1 identical over 10 bases. Trimming at V came to 2 bases and at J to 6 bases, leaving 6 bases not matched to a gene. The CDR3 spans 15 residues. Germline assignment: CDR1 KGHSH and CDR2 LQKENI. The CDR3 DNA sequence: TGTGCCAGCTCACCAGGGACAGGGGCAGGGGCTGAAGCTTTCTTT. As protein: CASSPGTGAGAEAFF.

The CDR3 loop reads CASTKGWRGREIGGNTIYF. CDR3 coding DNA: TGTGCCAGCACTAAAGGGTGGCGAGGGAGAGAAATCGGTGGAAACACCATATATTTT. The chain has TRBV3-1 (or the pseudogene TRBV3-2) and TRBJ1-3; unclear D gene. The germline CDR1 and CDR2 sequences are LGHDT and YNNKEL (reference sequence). The V end lost 7 bases, the J end lost 3 bases, and 28 bases lay between the germline ends. This CDR3 is 19 amino acids long.

The chain joins TRBV6-5 to TRBJ2-7; 9 nucleotides match TRBD1. The CDR3 loop spans 15 amino acids. J lost 3 bases, V lost 7 bases, and 10 bases had no gene match. Germline values: CDR1 MNHEY, CDR2 SVGAGI. The CDR3 loop reads CASKTGQGSSYEQYF. The CDR3 DNA follows: TGTGCCAGCAAGACCGGACAGGGGTCGAGCTACGAGCAGTACTTC.

The chain joins TRBV9 to TRBJ1-3; possible D gene TRBD1, 6 bases. Trimming removed 0 bases from V and 4 bases from J, with 8 bases in between. Germline-derived CDR1 and CDR2 are SGDLS and YYNGEE. This CDR3 contains 14 residues. CDR3 protein: CASSVVGAGNTIYF. In DNA form, the CDR3 reads TGTGCCAGCAGCGTAGTGGGGGCAGGAAACACCATATATTTT.

The chain links TRBV5-5 to TRBJ2-1; the match to TRBD2 covers 8 bases. Germline V gene sequence: CDR1 SGHKS, CDR2 YYEKEE (reference sequence). The CDR3 is 13 residues long. V was clipped by 4 bases and J by 9 bases; unmatched bases: 6. DNA of the CDR3: TGTGCCAGCAGCAATATACTAGCGGCTGAGCAGTTCTTC. It encodes CASSNILAAEQFF. The full variable domain, rest sourced from reference TRBV5-5 and TRBJ2-1, is DAGVTQSPTHLIKTRGQQVTLRCSPISGHKSVSWYQQVLGQGPQFIFQYYEKEERGRGNFPDRFSARQFPNYSSELNVNALLLGDSALYLCASSNILAAEQFFGPGTRLTVL.

The chain combines TRBV5-1 with TRBJ2-3; 7 bases are a match to TRBD1. CDR3 length: 15 amino acids. The V segment lost 0 bases and the J segment 1 base; nucleotides outside the gene matches: 2. CDR1 is SGHRS and CDR2 is YFSETQ in the germline V gene. The CDR3 loop reads CASSLGGQRTDTQYF. The DNA of the CDR3 is TGCGCCAGCAGCTTGGGGGGACAGCGCACAGATACGCAGTATTTT.

V is TRBV5-4 and J is TRBJ2-1; possibly TRBD1 for D (7 bases). The CDR3 runs 15 residues. V shed 0 bases and J shed 4 bases, with 11 bases lying between them. The germline V gene encodes CDR1 SGHNT and CDR2 YYREEE (reference sequence). CDR3 coding DNA: TGTGCCAGCAGCTTGGTGCAGGGGGGATACAATGAGCAGTTCTTC. Translating gives CASSLVQGGYNEQFF. The full variable domain, completed using reference TRBV5-4 and TRBJ2-1, is ETGVTQSPTHLIKTRGQQVTLRCSSQSGHNTVSWYQQALGQGPQFIFQYYREEENGRGNFPPRFSGLQFPNYSSELNVNALELDDSALYLCASSLVQGGYNEQFFGPGTRLTVL.

This chain joins TRBV12-3 or TRBV12-4 and TRBJ1-1, with 8 bases matching TRBD1. Germline trimming cut 5 bases from V and 4 bases from J; bases unmatched to any gene: 3. This CDR3 is built from 13 residues. This chain's CDR3 is CASSLDRVTEAFF. The CDR3 bases are TGTGCCAGCAGTCTGGACAGGGTCACTGAAGCTTTCTTT.

The genes are TRBV21-1 and TRBJ2-7; TRBD2 is the table's D call and was not checked against the DNA. TRBV21-1 is listed as a pseudogene. The CDR3 totals 13 residues. The CDR3: CASSKLGSHEQYF. DNA for the CDR3: TGTGCCAGCAGCAAACTCGGGAGCCACGAGCAGTACTTC.

The V gene is TRBV28, the J gene TRBJ1-2; D is possibly TRBD1 (6 bases). Trimming cost V 6 bases and J 8 bases, with 10 bases left between them. From germline, CDR1 is MDHEN and CDR2 SYDVKM. This CDR3 is 11 amino acids long. Here the CDR3 DNA reads TGTGCCAGCAGCTACAGGGCGGGCTACACCTTC. Residues: CASSYRAGYTF.

The chain employs TRBV7-9 and TRBJ2-3; D may be TRBD2 (6 bases). V was shortened by 5 bases and J by 2 bases, with 20 bases between the two germline ends. There are 17 residues in the CDR3. Germline V gene sequence: CDR1 SEHNR, CDR2 FQNEAQ (reference sequence). CDR3 sequence: CASSLRPGLTYTDTQYF. CDR3 DNA sequence: TGTGCCAGCAGCCTTCGACCGGGACTTACATACACAGATACGCAGTATTTT.

The chain couples TRBV5-1 to TRBJ2-7, with TRBD1 identical over 11 bases. CDR3 size: 14 residues. Germline V gene sequence: CDR1 SGHRS, CDR2 YFSETQ. Trimming removed 7 bases from V and 6 bases from J; junction bases left unmatched: 9. Here the CDR3 DNA reads TGCGCCAGCGCATCCCGGGACAGGGGGGGCGAGCAGTACTTC. It specifies CASASRDRGGEQYF.

This chain links TRBV9 with TRBJ2-2, with TRBD1 as a possible D gene (6 bases). Trimming removed 1 base from V and 5 bases from J, with 6 bases in between. The germline V gene has CDR1 SGDLS and CDR2 YYNGEE. The CDR3 extends over 13 amino acids. CDR3 nucleotide sequence: TGTGCCAGCAGCGTAACAGGGACCGGGGAGCTGTTTTTT. As protein: CASSVTGTGELFF.